The rows below give T cell receptor beta chains drawn from one sample of a study of lymphopenia after photon versus proton radiotherapy. Using immunoSEQ multiplex PCR, the repertoire was profiled, and TCRdb retains in-frame clones only, with some absent. Among about 26,000 clones listed, roughly four fifths were seen once. The sample was peripheral blood, taken from a patient treated with photon-based radiotherapy. The receptors here all came from a woman aged 45-60 years with pancreatic cancer. Each CDR3 is given with its conserved first and last residue. D genes are given only for firm matches. Where a row states a size, it is once, few, many or the class of an expanded clone; other rows omit it.

clone size,V gene,J gene,D gene,CDR3 protein,CDR3 DNA
-,TRBV6-1,TRBJ2-7,-,CASSFFEQYF,TGTGCCAGCAGTTTCTTCGAGCAGTACTTC
-,TRBV9,TRBJ2-1,TRBD2,CASSVDASGRIGEQFF,TGTGCCAGCAGCGTAGATGCTAGCGGGAGGATTGGTGAGCAGTTCTTC
-,TRBV19,TRBJ1-2,-,CASSPTQGGVVNYGYTF,TGTGCCAGTAGTCCCACACAGGGCGGCGTGGTTAACTATGGCTACACCTTC
-,TRBV15,TRBJ2-1,-,CATSRDPSNPHIDEQFF,TGTGCCACCAGCAGAGATCCGTCTAACCCACATATCGATGAGCAGTTCTTC
few,TRBV11-2,TRBJ2-7,-,CASSGGTDFSYEQYF,TGTGCCAGCAGCGGGGGGACAGACTTTTCCTACGAGCAGTACTTC
-,TRBV4-3,TRBJ2-6,-,CASSQEYGSGANVLTF,TGCGCCAGCAGCCAAGAGTACGGATCTGGGGCCAACGTCCTGACTTTC
-,TRBV4-1,TRBJ2-7,TRBD2,CASSQGLAGPYEQYF,TGCGCCAGCAGCCAAGGGCTAGCGGGACCCTACGAGCAGTACTTC
-,TRBV10-3,TRBJ1-3,-,CAISESVLRSGNTIYF,TGTGCCATCAGTGAGTCCGTCTTACGCTCTGGAAACACCATATATTTT
-,TRBV19,TRBJ1-1,TRBD1,CASRDRVNTEAFF,TGTGCCAGTAGAGACAGGGTGAACACTGAAGCTTTCTTT
few,TRBV30,TRBJ1-1,TRBD1,CAWSNRQGANTEAFF,TGTGCCTGGAGTAACCGACAGGGCGCGAACACTGAAGCTTTCTTT
once,TRBV28,TRBJ1-1,-,CASTLPTGEVTEAFF,TGTGCCAGCACGCTTCCCACTGGGGAGGTCACTGAAGCTTTCTTT
-,TRBV29-1,TRBJ2-5,-,CSVVKDGQETQYF,TGCAGCGTTGTAAAGGATGGGCAAGAGACCCAGTACTTC
-,TRBV13,TRBJ2-7,-,CASSRARGPYEQYF,TGTGCCAGCAGCCGGGCCCGGGGGCCCTACGAGCAGTACTTC
-,TRBV30,TRBJ1-2,-,CAWSVTGIDYGYTF,TGTGCCTGGAGTGTAACAGGGATCGACTATGGCTACACCTTC
-,TRBV4-3,TRBJ2-3,-,CASSQDPDMRGDTQYF,TGCGCCAGCAGCCAAGATCCAGACATGCGGGGAGATACGCAGTATTTT
few,TRBV2,TRBJ1-5,-,CASSERHLNQPQHF,TGTGCCAGCAGTGAACGACACCTCAATCAGCCCCAGCATTTT
few,TRBV27,TRBJ2-1,TRBD1,CASSTNRGKGNEQFF,TGTGCCAGCAGTACCAACAGGGGTAAGGGCAATGAGCAGTTCTTC
-,TRBV7-2,TRBJ2-7,-,CASSLDPSRYEQYF,TGTGCCAGCAGCTTAGATCCTAGCAGGTACGAGCAGTACTTC
-,TRBV7-2,TRBJ2-7,TRBD2,CASSLGTSRTYEQYF,TGTGCCAGCAGCTTAGGGACTAGCCGGACCTACGAGCAGTACTTC
-,TRBV5-1,TRBJ2-2,-,CASSLVAGSNTGELFF,TGCGCCAGCAGCTTGGTAGCCGGGTCGAACACCGGGGAGCTGTTTTTT
-,TRBV5-1,TRBJ1-2,TRBD1,CASSLGQGVVYTF,TGCGCCAGCAGCTTGGGGCAGGGGGTCGTCTACACCTTC
-,TRBV15,TRBJ1-2,TRBD1,CATSGRMTGNYGYTF,TGTGCCACCAGCGGCCGAATGACAGGGAACTATGGCTACACCTTC
-,TRBV20-1,TRBJ2-1,-,CSGRGNNEQFF,TGCAGTGGGAGGGGGAACAATGAGCAGTTCTTC